The 12 T cell receptor beta chains in this list originate from one sample, sequenced in a study of blood T cell repertoires in COVID-19. Profiling relied on immunoSEQ multiplex PCR, and the TCRdb table lists in-frame clones only, not all of them. The table has about 120,000 clones, about 86% seen once. Sequences were obtained from peripheral blood. These TCRs come from a woman in her forties or fifties with acute or convalescent COVID-19.

The chain couples TRBV30 to TRBJ1-4; tentative D call: TRBD1 (6 bases). Trimming stripped 2 bases from V and 0 bases from J, with 10 bases between. From germline, CDR1 is GTSNPN and CDR2 SVGIG (reference sequence). The CDR3 consists of 15 residues. The CDR3 DNA follows: TGTGCCTGGAGTTCTAGGACAGCAACTAATGAAAAACTGTTTTTT. Protein: CAWSSRTATNEKLFF. Together with reference TRBV30 and TRBJ1-4, the CDR3 gives the full variable domain: SQTIHQWPATLVQPVGSPLSLECTVEGTSNPNLYWYRQAAGRGLQLLFYSVGIGQISSEVPQNLSASRPQDRQFILSSKKLLLSDSGFYLCAWSSRTATNEKLFFGSGTQLSVL.

The chain links TRBV30 to TRBJ2-2; D is possibly TRBD2 (7 bases). Germline lookup yields CDR1 GTSNPN and CDR2 SVGIG (reference sequence). V gave up 4 bases and J gave up 4 bases, with 13 bases separating them. The CDR3 has 14 amino acids. The CDR3 DNA follows: TGTGCCTGGATTACAGGGAGGGGCACCGGGGAGCTGTTTTTT. Translating gives CAWITGRGTGELFF.

This clone was detected only a few times. CDR3 DNA: TGTGCCACCAGTGATTTGGGGGACAATAACGGGGAGCAGTACTTC. It codes for CATSDLGDNNGEQYF. The V call is TRBV24-1, the J call TRBJ2-7, with a tentative D call TRBD1 (6 bases). The V and J ends lost 0 bases and 7 bases respectively, with 15 bases between them. The CDR3 runs 15 residues. In germline, CDR1 is KGHDR, CDR2 SFDVKD.

The chain is built from TRBV5-1 and TRBJ2-4; TRBD1 matches at 7 bases. V was pared by 2 bases and J by 1 base, with 3 bases of the junction left unmatched. The CDR3 spans 15 residues. The germline CDR1 and CDR2 sequences are SGHRS and YFSETQ. CDR3 sequence: CASSLGGSAKNIQYF. The CDR3 DNA is TGCGCCAGCAGCTTAGGGGGCTCCGCCAAAAACATTCAGTACTTC.

The rearrangement joins TRBV5-4 to TRBJ2-1; 10 bases fit TRBD2. Losses at the gene ends were 4 bases for V and 6 bases for J; bases not matched to a gene: 10. The CDR3 is 16 residues long. Per germline, CDR1 SGHNT and CDR2 YYREEE (reference sequence). CDR3 sequence: CASSPDLLAGPNEQFF. CDR3 in DNA: TGTGCCAGCAGCCCGGACCTACTAGCGGGACCCAATGAGCAGTTCTTC.

In its sample, this clone was seen a few times. This chain links TRBV11-2 with TRBJ1-6; D is perhaps TRBD1 (5 bases). V lost 5 bases to trimming and J lost 10 bases, with 15 bases between them. This CDR3 region has 14 residues. The germline gives CDR1 SGHAT, CDR2 FQNNGV. The CDR3 DNA reads TGTGCCAGCAGCCACCCAAGTGGGGCATCACCCCTCCACTTT. The encoded protein is CASSHPSGASPLHF.

This clone was picked up one time. The chain carries TRBV6-2 or TRBV6-3 and TRBJ2-7; 7 bases align to TRBD2. Per germline, CDR1 MNHEY and CDR2 SVGEGT. This CDR3 spans 13 amino acids. V shed 4 bases and J 3 bases; nucleotides not matched to a gene: 3. CDR3 in DNA: TGTGCCAGCAGTTGGCTAGCGGTCTACGAGCAGTACTTC. Translating gives CASSWLAVYEQYF.

This chain connects TRBV9 to TRBJ2-2, with a weak D call TRBD2 (6 bases). Per germline, CDR1 SGDLS and CDR2 YYNGEE. CDR3 size: 16 residues. V was trimmed by 4 bases and J by 3 bases, leaving 16 bases between them. CDR3 protein: CASSPARGDYTGELFF. In DNA form, the CDR3 reads TGTGCCAGCAGCCCGGCCCGTGGGGACTACACCGGGGAGCTGTTTTTT. The full variable domain, its missing parts supplied by reference TRBV9 and TRBJ2-2, is DSGVTQTPKHLITATGQRVTLRCSPRSGDLSVYWYQQSLDQGLQFLIQYYNGEERAKGNILERFSAQQFPDLHSELNLSSLELGDSALYFCASSPARGDYTGELFFGEGSRLTVL.

The V and J genes are TRBV6-5 and TRBJ2-6, with D possibly TRBD1 on 6 matching bases. Germline assignment: CDR1 MNHEY and CDR2 SVGAGI. The V gene lost 6 bases and the J gene lost 4 bases, with 10 bases spanning the gap. This CDR3 has 14 amino acids. The CDR3 nucleotides read TGTGCCAGCAGGAGCCAGGGGGGGGCCAACGTCCTGACTTTC. This encodes CASRSQGGANVLTF.

The chain carries TRBV11-3 and TRBJ2-7; D perhaps matches TRBD1 (7 bases). Trimming stripped 7 bases from V and 0 bases from J, with 16 bases between. The CDR3 loop spans 15 amino acids. Germline CDR1 is SGHNT and CDR2 is YENEEA. CDR3 sequence: CASTRGAGGSYEQYF. CDR3 bases: TGTGCCAGCACCAGGGGGGCAGGGGGCTCCTACGAGCAGTACTTC.

The genes are TRBV18 and TRBJ1-2, with a possible D match to TRBD1 (5 bases). V was shortened by 2 bases and J by 0 bases, with 7 bases between the two germline ends. The CDR3 runs to 14 residues. Germline V lookup: CDR1 KGHSH, CDR2 LQKENI. This CDR3 is CASSPAGTNYGYTF. The CDR3 DNA is TGTGCCAGCTCACCAGCAGGGACTAACTATGGCTACACCTTC.

As DNA, the CDR3 is TGTGCCTGGAACATTGGAGTTAACTATGGCTACACCTTC. Translating it yields CAWNIGVNYGYTF. The rearrangement joins TRBV30 to TRBJ1-2; no firm D call. Trimming removed 4 bases from V and 1 base from J, with 10 bases in between. CDR3 length: 13 amino acids. CDR1 is GTSNPN, CDR2 SVGIG, per germline (reference sequence).